This T cell receptor (beta chain) is drawn from a study of blood T cell repertoires in COVID-19. The wider study: Donors in the United States, Italy and Spain gave samples during acute or convalescent COVID-19. From T cells, B-cell-depleted T cells, or PBMCs came the material, which was cDNA or gDNA.

The germline V gene has CDR1 MNHEY and CDR2 SVGAGI. There are 16 residues in the CDR3. The trim removed 0 bases at V and 5 bases at J, leaving 5 bases unmatched. The authors' processing: Amplification with reference gene primers provided the estimates of nucleated cell counts. The data were produced by immunoSEQ multiplex PCR, yet TCRdb's version contains in-frame clones alone and is incomplete. V and J calls and clone size are as listed in that table; D and trimming were resolved from the DNA. The repertoire holds about 100,000 clones, almost 90% seen once, with 5% in the top ten. This clonotype was sampled from a human donor in a cohort sampled during active COVID-19. V usage is TRBV6-5 and J usage is TRBJ2-3, with 10 bases identical to TRBD1. Sample: peripheral blood. The CDR3 DNA follows: TGTGCCAGCAGTTACTCGGGTGGACAGGGGGGAGATACGCAGTATTTT. This translates into CASSYSGGQGGDTQYF.